Below, one T cell receptor beta chain is given with its context. The authors ran the immunoSEQ assay, v3.0, at survey level. Only in-frame clones appear in the TCRdb table, and some are missing; sequencing was by immunoSEQ multiplex PCR. The sample has under 30,000 clones; approximately 86% are singletons. The data belong to a study of long-term antiretroviral therapy in people with HIV. Germline V gene lookup returns CDR1 SGHDT and CDR2 YYEEEE. V dropped 0 bases and J dropped 6 bases, with 16 bases sitting between them. The CDR3 spans 17 residues. Material: unsorted PBMCs, obtained 1.9 years after starting antiretroviral therapy. The V gene is TRBV5-6, the J gene TRBJ1-6, with D hard to call. This TCR came from a woman younger than 45 with HIV. The chain's CDR3 is CASSLERARSTNSPLHF. CDR3 nucleotide sequence: TGTGCCAGCAGCTTGGAAAGGGCCCGCTCTACTAATTCACCCCTCCACTTT.